These 27 T cell receptor beta chains came from one sample sequenced in a study of spatial heterogeneity in lung cancer. In TCRdb, the 5' RACE reads were re-called with MiXCR into one record per CDR3 protein. The profile shows over 50,000 distinct CDR3 sequences, 7.5% to 8.5% of them singletons. The time point: sample taken at primary tumor resection. No cell sorting; template was whole RNA from tumor, lung tissue or PBMC. The source material was PBMCs, sampled at surgery. All receptors come from a female donor with early-stage non-small cell lung cancer.

This clonotype was seen at least ten times. The chain carries TRBV5-5 and TRBJ2-7; 9 nucleotides match TRBD2. CDR1 and CDR2 from the germline V gene are SGHKS and YYEKEE (reference sequence). CDR3 size: 16 residues. Germline trimming cut 1 base from V and 3 bases from J; bases unmatched to any gene: 8. The CDR3 sequence: CASSLRPAGGNYEQYF. Here the CDR3 DNA reads TGTGCCAGCAGCTTGAGACCCGCGGGAGGGAACTACGAGCAGTACTTC.

This clonotype came up many times. The V and J genes are TRBV2 and TRBJ2-1; 7 bases agree with TRBD1. Germline CDR1 reads SNHLY; CDR2 reads FYNNEI. The J segment lost 1 base and the V segment lost 5 bases, leaving 11 bases of the junction unmatched. The CDR3 covers 17 residues. The CDR3 region is CASSRRLPGQSYNEQFF. DNA of the CDR3: TGTGCCAGCAGTAGACGCCTTCCGGGACAGTCCTACAATGAGCAGTTCTTC.

CDR3 nucleotide sequence: TGCGCCAGCAGCTTGGATGGCAGGGACGTGACGGTGAAAGAGACCCAGTACTTC. Its translation: CASSLDGRDVTVKETQYF. The chain employs TRBV5-1 and TRBJ2-5; D is perhaps TRBD1 or TRBD2 (5 bases each). Trimming cost V 0 bases and J 3 bases, with 21 bases left between them. Germline V gene lookup returns CDR1 SGHRS and CDR2 YFSETQ. There are 18 residues in the CDR3.

This clonotype was seen only a few times. This rearrangement joins TRBV28 to TRBJ2-3, with D possibly being TRBD1 (6 bases). CDR3 length: 17 residues. Germline values: CDR1 MDHEN, CDR2 SYDVKM. V was cut by 4 bases and J by 0 bases, with 17 bases left in between. The CDR3 nucleotides read TGTGCCAGCAGTTCCCCCTCGGACAGTCCTAGCACAGATACGCAGTATTTT. Protein: CASSSPSDSPSTDTQYF.

This clonotype was recorded a few times. The chain joins TRBV6-6 to TRBJ2-3; 10 bases line up with TRBD1. Germline CDR1 reads MNHNY; CDR2 reads SVGAGI (reference sequence). V was pared by 6 bases and J by 3 bases, with 6 bases of the junction left unmatched. CDR3 length equals 15 residues. The CDR3 DNA sequence: TGTGCCAGCAGGCACGGACAGGGGGTTACAGATACGCAGTATTTT. Translated: CASRHGQGVTDTQYF.

This clonotype was counted at least ten times. This chain connects TRBV7-2 to TRBJ1-5; D remains unclear. The CDR3 is 15 amino acids. V gave up 1 base and J gave up 11 bases, with 18 bases separating them. Germline V CDR1 and CDR2: SGHTA, FQGNSA. The CDR3 region is CASSLDSRAPSSQHF. The CDR3 coding sequence is TGTGCCAGCAGCTTAGATTCACGGGCCCCCTCTTCCCAGCATTTT.

The chain employs TRBV7-6 and TRBJ1-2; D is possibly TRBD1 (5 bases). CDR1 and CDR2 (germline): SGHVS, FNYEAQ. V was trimmed by 2 bases and J by 4 bases, leaving 14 bases between them. CDR3 length: 15 residues. CDR3 coding DNA: TGTGCCAGCAGCTTATACCAACAGGAACTCTATGGCTACACCTTC. Its translation: CASSLYQQELYGYTF.

This clonotype came up a few times. This chain uses TRBV29-1 with TRBJ1-1, with 7 bases fitting TRBD1. V dropped 7 bases and J dropped 4; count of bases not matched to a gene: 12. This CDR3 spans 14 amino acids. Germline-derived CDR1 and CDR2 are SQVTM and ANQGSEA. The CDR3 nucleotides read TGCAGCGCCTCGGCCAACAGGGGTGGCACTGAAGCTTTCTTT. It specifies CSASANRGGTEAFF.

The chain couples TRBV28 to TRBJ1-1, with D perhaps TRBD1 (5 bases). The CDR3 is 14 residues long. V lost 7 bases and J 4 bases, leaving 16 bases between the germline ends. CDR1 is MDHEN and CDR2 is SYDVKM in the germline V gene. The CDR3 DNA reads TGTGCCAGCACCGTATTCAGGGACGGCACTGAAGCTTTCTTT. Its translation is CASTVFRDGTEAFF. The full variable domain, its missing parts supplied by reference TRBV28 and TRBJ1-1, is DVKVTQSSRYLVKRTGEKVFLECVQDMDHENMFWYRQDPGLGLRLIYFSYDVKMKEKGDIPEGYSVSREKKERFSLILESASTNQTSMYLCASTVFRDGTEAFFGQGTRLTVV.

This clonotype has a single count. Being one base from a much bigger clone, this may be a read error. The CDR3 spells CASSEGQGGNEQLF. As DNA, the CDR3 is TGCGCCAGCAGCGAGGGACAGGGCGGGAATGAGCAGCTCTTC. J is TRBJ2-1 and V is TRBV5-1, with 9 bases identical to TRBD1. The CDR3 loop spans 14 amino acids. In germline, CDR1 is SGHRS, CDR2 YFSETQ.

This clonotype has a count of ten or more. CDR3 sequence reads: CASSPSGVGEKLFF. The CDR3 DNA sequence: TGTGCCAGCAGCCCATCGGGGGTCGGAGAAAAACTGTTTTTT. The chain employs TRBV28 and TRBJ1-4, with a possible D match to TRBD1 (5 bases). This CDR3 spans 14 amino acids. Germline V gene lookup returns CDR1 MDHEN and CDR2 SYDVKM. V shed 6 bases and J shed 8 bases, with 16 bases lying between them.

The table lists this clonotype with many counts. The J gene is TRBJ2-3, the V gene TRBV21-1; TRBD2 was called by the table and not checked on the DNA. TRBV21-1 is reported as a pseudogene. The CDR3 loop spans 16 amino acids. In DNA form, the CDR3 reads TGTGCCAGCAGCGGTGATTCTCTAGCGGTCACAGATACGCAGTATTTT. It specifies CASSGDSLAVTDTQYF.

This rearrangement joins TRBV5-1 to TRBJ1-1; the D gene is possibly TRBD1 (6 bases). The length of the CDR3 is 13 residues. V dropped 7 bases and J dropped 7 bases, with 17 bases sitting between them. The germline V gene encodes CDR1 SGHRS and CDR2 YFSETQ. The CDR3 loop reads CASAGERGGEAFF. Here the CDR3 DNA reads TGCGCCAGCGCAGGTGAGAGAGGGGGTGAAGCTTTCTTT.

There are a few counts of this clonotype. This chain uses TRBV27 with TRBJ1-1; D remains ambiguous. The CDR3 extends over 15 amino acids. V shed 1 base and J shed 1 base, with 10 bases lying between them. CDR1 and CDR2 (germline): MNHEY, SMNVEV (reference sequence). CDR3 residues: CASSLLGHSNTEAFF. The CDR3 DNA reads TGTGCCAGCAGTTTATTGGGCCACTCGAACACTGAAGCTTTCTTT.

This clonotype was counted ten times or more. This chain links TRBV7-3 with TRBJ2-7; 10 positions agree with TRBD1. CDR1 is SGHTA and CDR2 is FQGTGA in the germline V gene. There are 18 residues in the CDR3. V lost 4 bases, J lost 3 bases, and 15 bases stayed unmatched. CDR3 DNA: TGTGCCAGCAGCTCATCGGGGGACAGGGGTTCCGCCGTCTACGAGCAGTACTTC. Translated, it gives CASSSSGDRGSAVYEQYF.

V usage is TRBV7-2 and J usage is TRBJ2-1; D is possibly TRBD2 (5 bases). Germline CDR1 is SGHTA and CDR2 is FQGNSA. The V end was cut by 2 bases, the J end by 2 bases, with 10 bases between. CDR3 size: 15 residues. In DNA form, the CDR3 reads TGTGCCAGCAGCTTACCGGGAATCGCCTACAATGAGCAGTTCTTC. It is translated as CASSLPGIAYNEQFF.

V is TRBV18 and J is TRBJ2-7; perhaps D is TRBD1 or TRBD2 (5 bases each). The germline CDR1 and CDR2 sequences are KGHSH and LQKENI. The length of the CDR3 is 15 residues. V was cut by 6 bases and J by 0 bases, with 15 bases left in between. In DNA, the CDR3 is TGTGCCAGCTCGCCGACGGCAGGGAGCTCCTACGAGCAGTACTTC. Translation: CASSPTAGSSYEQYF.

This clonotype was seen more than once but under ten times. The rearrangement joins TRBV5-1 to TRBJ2-2; tentatively, D is TRBD2 (6 bases). The CDR3 spans 15 residues. Trimming cost V 6 bases and J 4 bases, with 16 bases left between them. Germline V CDR1 and CDR2: SGHRS, YFSETQ. Here the CDR3 DNA reads TGCGCCAGCACGTCGACGGCCGGGGGCACCGGGGAGCTGTTTTTT. The encoded protein is CASTSTAGGTGELFF.

This clonotype has only a few counts. The V and J genes are TRBV28 and TRBJ1-5; TRBD1 agrees at 8 bases. There are 14 residues in the CDR3. The V gene's germline CDR1 is MDHEN and CDR2 SYDVKM. With 4 bases clipped from V and 7 bases from J, the junction kept 6 bases outside the gene matches. The CDR3 reads CASSSPTGVQPQHF. As DNA, the CDR3 is TGTGCCAGCAGTTCCCCGACAGGGGTCCAGCCCCAGCATTTT.

The chain joins TRBV5-1 to TRBJ2-3; the D gene is possibly TRBD1 (6 bases). Trimming took 4 bases from V and 1 from J, leaving 13 bases between them. This CDR3 has 15 amino acids. Germline CDR1 is SGHRS and CDR2 is YFSETQ. The CDR3 here is CASSPQGLGTDTQYF. The CDR3 region has the DNA TGCGCCAGCAGCCCGCAGGGGCTAGGCACAGATACGCAGTATTTT.

This clonotype was detected many times. J is TRBJ2-3 and V is TRBV10-2; D remains ambiguous. CDR1 and CDR2 from the germline V gene are WSHSY and SAAADI. This CDR3 is 15 amino acids long. V was clipped by 3 bases and J by 3 bases, with 13 bases between them. CDR3 sequence (DNA): TGCGCCAGCAGTGAAGCCGACCCAGCGACAGATACGCAGTATTTT. Translating gives CASSEADPATDTQYF.

Only a few counts were recorded for this clonotype. The chain links TRBV7-9 to TRBJ2-5; D gene uncertain. The CDR3 length is 14 residues. The germline gives CDR1 SEHNR, CDR2 FQNEAQ (reference sequence). V lost 3 bases and J 5 bases, leaving 13 bases between the germline ends. The CDR3 sequence: CASSFAAPRETQYF. In DNA form, the CDR3 reads TGTGCCAGCAGCTTCGCGGCTCCTCGGGAGACCCAGTACTTC.

On this clonotype: Sequence at one end of the junction differs from germline and may be a read error. CDR3 in amino acids: CASSPGWNADMQYF. The CDR3 bases are TGTGCCAGCAGCCCGGGCTGGAACGCAGATATGCAGTATTTT. The gene calls are TRBV7-3 and TRBJ2-3, with D unresolved. The CDR3 length is 14 residues. Germline V gives CDR1 SGHTA, CDR2 FQGTGA.

The chain carries TRBV12-3 or TRBV12-4 and TRBJ1-5, with TRBD1 identical over 9 bases. The CDR3 is made up of 18 amino acids. J was trimmed by 0 bases and V by 6 bases; bases with no gene match: 12. CDR3 region: CASSPEGQGLYSNQPQHF. The CDR3 bases are TGTGCCAGCAGCCCAGAGGGACAGGGACTCTATAGCAATCAGCCCCAGCATTTT.

The chain joins TRBV9 to TRBJ2-7; 8 positions match TRBD1. V dropped 4 bases and J dropped 2; count of bases not matched to a gene: 8. This CDR3 has 15 amino acids. The germline gives CDR1 SGDLS, CDR2 YYNGEE. CDR3 bases: TGTGCCAGCAGCTTGCGACAGGGGAGTACCTACGAGCAGTACTTC. Its translation: CASSLRQGSTYEQYF.

This chain links TRBV6-1 with TRBJ2-7; D uncertain. The V gene lost 3 bases and the J gene lost 2 bases, with 8 bases spanning the gap. This CDR3 spans 13 amino acids. From germline, CDR1 is MNHNS and CDR2 SASEGT. The CDR3 protein is CASSEGLTYEQYF. Here the CDR3 DNA reads TGTGCCAGCAGTGAGGGCCTTACCTACGAGCAGTACTTC.

This rearrangement joins TRBV6-2 or TRBV6-3 to TRBJ2-3; TRBD2 matches 9 bases. Germline V lookup: CDR1 MNHEY, CDR2 SVGEGT. CDR3 length: 14 residues. V lost 4 bases and J lost 3; bases outside the gene matches: 2. The CDR3 spells CASSFSGRTDTQYF. CDR3 sequence (DNA): TGTGCCAGCAGTTTTAGCGGGAGAACAGATACGCAGTATTTT.